This entry lists 18 T cell receptor beta chains sequenced from one sample in a study of T-cell memory formation after mild COVID-19. TCRdb fed the 5' RACE reads into MiXCR, producing one record per CDR3 protein. The sample shows about half a million distinct CDR3 sequences, 18% of them seen only once. The sequenced sample was PBMCs or a T cell subset sorted from them (not recorded which). These receptors all stem from an adult woman who had mild COVID-19 (a few samples of this study predate the infection). Cell type and time point are not known.

CDR3 bases: TGCAGTGCTAGAGGACTAGCGGGGGTATATGAGCAGTTCTTC. It codes for CSARGLAGVYEQFF. The chain employs TRBV20-1 and TRBJ2-1, with 12 bases aligning to TRBD2. The V and J ends lost 1 base and 8 bases, in that order; junction bases with no gene match: 3. Germline CDR1 and CDR2: DFQATT and SNEGSKA (reference sequence). This CDR3 comprises 14 residues.

The chain is built from TRBV7-9 and TRBJ1-1; perhaps TRBD1 as D (5 bases). Trimming stripped 5 bases from V and 0 bases from J, with 16 bases between. The CDR3 length is 16 residues. The germline V gene has CDR1 SEHNR and CDR2 FQNEAQ (reference sequence). The CDR3 sequence is CASSPSGGALNTEAFF. The CDR3 nucleotides read TGTGCCAGCAGCCCATCCGGGGGAGCCTTGAACACTGAAGCTTTCTTT.

This clonotype was seen only a few times. This chain connects TRBV28 to TRBJ1-5; D gene ambiguous. Germline V CDR1 and CDR2: MDHEN, SYDVKM. With 3 bases removed from V and 5 bases from J, the gap between germline ends came to 8 bases. The CDR3 sequence is 13 residues long. CDR3 sequence reads: CASSFGRHQPQHF. The CDR3 DNA sequence: TGTGCCAGCAGTTTCGGCAGGCATCAGCCCCAGCATTTT.

The J gene is TRBJ2-7, the V gene TRBV6-6; D unclear. Per germline, CDR1 MNHNY and CDR2 SVGAGI (reference sequence). The CDR3 has 14 amino acids. Deletions cut 0 bases from V and 0 bases from J, with 6 bases between. For the CDR3, the DNA is TGTGCCAGCAGTTACTCCCACGGCTCCTACGAGCAGTACTTC. It codes for CASSYSHGSYEQYF.

The V and J genes are TRBV29-1 and TRBJ2-3, with a weak D call TRBD1 (5 bases). The CDR3 has 15 residues. Germline V gene data show CDR1 as SQVTM and CDR2 as ANQGSEA. Trimming took off 4 bases at V and 1 base at J, with 15 bases between the two ends. In DNA form, the CDR3 reads TGCAGCGTTGTCTTCGCCGGACAACGCACAGATACGCAGTATTTT. This encodes CSVVFAGQRTDTQYF.

This clonotype was found a few times. The chain combines TRBV20-1 with TRBJ2-1; D is perhaps TRBD2 (5 bases). The CDR3 is 18 residues long. In germline, CDR1 is DFQATT, CDR2 SNEGSKA (reference sequence). The ends were cut back, 3 bases at V and 0 bases at J, with 21 bases in the middle. The CDR3 loop is CSARDSLQPTSSYNEQFF. DNA for the CDR3: TGCAGTGCTAGGGACTCCCTTCAACCAACGAGCTCCTACAATGAGCAGTTCTTC.

The table lists this clonotype with a few counts. The V gene is TRBV12-3 or TRBV12-4, the J gene TRBJ2-7; tentatively, D is TRBD2 (6 bases). This CDR3 has 15 amino acids. V lost 1 base, J lost 6 bases, and 16 bases lay in between. The CDR3 protein is CASSLVPGDGGEQYF. DNA for the CDR3: TGTGCCAGCAGTTTAGTTCCGGGAGATGGGGGCGAGCAGTACTTC.

The chain employs TRBV23-1 and TRBJ2-1, with 7 bases identical to TRBD2. TRBV23-1 is assigned to the ORF class and has an uncertain function. The CDR3 is 17 amino acids. V was pared by 0 bases and J by 0 bases, with 5 bases of the junction left unmatched. For the CDR3, the DNA is TGCGCCAGCAGTCAATCTAACCGCGGGAGCTCCTACAATGAGCAGTTCTTC. This sequence encodes CASSQSNRGSSYNEQFF.

In this sample, this clonotype turned up a few times. The CDR3 loop is CASSLAAGDNEQFF. Here the CDR3 DNA reads TGTGCCAGCAGCTTAGCGGCGGGTGACAATGAGCAGTTCTTC. The chain has TRBV7-7 and TRBJ2-1, with D possibly matching TRBD2 (5 bases). This CDR3 comprises 14 residues. The germline V and J ends were trimmed by 0 bases and 5 bases, with 8 bases remaining between them. Germline CDR1 SSHAT, CDR2 FNYEAQ (reference sequence).

This clonotype has a handful of counts. The chain uses TRBV18 and TRBJ1-5, with D perhaps TRBD1 (5 bases). Germline V gene lookup returns CDR1 KGHSH and CDR2 LQKENI. V was trimmed by 3 bases and J by 4 bases, leaving 10 bases between them. The CDR3 sequence is 14 residues long. In DNA form, the CDR3 reads TGTGCCAGCTCACCGCAGGGTGGAAATCAGCCCCAGCATTTT. It yields the protein CASSPQGGNQPQHF. The whole variable domain, remainder taken from reference TRBV18 and TRBJ1-5, is NAGVMQNPRHLVRRRGQEARLRCSPMKGHSHVYWYRQLPEEGLKFMVYLQKENIIDESGMPKERFSAEFPKEGPSILRIQQVVRGDSAAYFCASSPQGGNQPQHFGDGTRLSIL.

A few counts support this clonotype. The chain carries TRBV7-3 and TRBJ2-1; 10 positions match TRBD2. This CDR3 region has 15 residues. CDR1 and CDR2 from the germline V gene are SGHTA and FQGTGA. J lost 5 bases, V lost 5 bases, and 6 bases had no gene match. The DNA of the CDR3 is TGTGCCAGCAGCAATCTAGCGGGAGTTCACAATGAGCAGTTCTTC. Encoded protein: CASSNLAGVHNEQFF.

This clonotype was observed a handful of times. The rearrangement uses TRBV27 and TRBJ2-6; 8 bases match TRBD1. With V trimmed by 6 bases and J by 12 bases, 7 bases remained unmatched. CDR1 MNHEY and CDR2 SMNVEV come from the germline V gene (reference sequence). This CDR3 is 13 amino acids long. CDR3 in amino acids: CASSRQGSGVLTF. Written as DNA, the CDR3 is TGTGCCAGCAGCAGACAGGGGTCAGGCGTCCTGACTTTC.

The chain uses TRBV27 and TRBJ2-1; D is unresolved. V lost 2 bases and J 6 bases, leaving 8 bases between the germline ends. Per germline, CDR1 MNHEY and CDR2 SMNVEV (reference sequence). This CDR3 region has 13 residues. The CDR3 reads CASSLTRTNEQFF. CDR3 DNA: TGTGCCAGCAGTTTAACGCGGACCAATGAGCAGTTCTTC.

This clonotype was counted a few times. V gene TRBV10-3 combines with J gene TRBJ1-1; a possible D gene is TRBD1 (6 bases). The CDR3 is 14 residues long. Germline CDR1 is ENHRY and CDR2 is SYGVKD. Trimming removed 0 bases at V and 2 bases at J, with 7 bases between. The CDR3: CAISESGGNTEAFF. The CDR3 DNA reads as TGTGCCATCAGTGAGTCGGGGGGCAACACTGAAGCTTTCTTT.

This clonotype was found a few times. This chain links TRBV19 with TRBJ2-6; D is unclear. The germline V gene has CDR1 LNHDA and CDR2 SQIVND (reference sequence). V lost 2 bases and J lost 2, with 7 bases in between. This CDR3 region has 15 residues. Here the CDR3 reads CASSIFPAGANVLTF. The CDR3 DNA follows: TGTGCCAGTAGTATATTTCCGGCTGGGGCCAACGTCCTGACTTTC.

This clonotype was found a few times. J is TRBJ2-5 and V is TRBV20-1; weak D call: TRBD2 (5 bases). Trimming removed 1 base from V and 3 bases from J, with 12 bases in between. The germline V gene has CDR1 DFQATT and CDR2 SNEGSKA (reference sequence). The CDR3 has 14 residues. The CDR3 reads CSARVGSAEETQYF. Written as DNA, the CDR3 is TGCAGTGCTAGAGTGGGTAGCGCGGAAGAGACCCAGTACTTC.

This rearrangement joins TRBV7-8 to TRBJ1-5; 7 nucleotides align to TRBD1. This CDR3 comprises 19 residues. CDR1 and CDR2 (germline): SGHVS, FQNEAQ. The V gene end was trimmed by 1 base and the J gene end by 4 bases; junction bases not matched to a gene: 16. Here the CDR3 reads CASSLETGWDSWANQPQHF. In DNA, the CDR3 is TGTGCCAGCAGCTTAGAGACAGGGTGGGATAGCTGGGCTAATCAGCCCCAGCATTTT. Full variable domain (outside the CDR3, taken from reference TRBV7-8 and TRBJ1-5): GAGVSQSPRYKVAKRGQDVALRCDPISGHVSLFWYQQALGQGPEFLTYFQNEAQLDKSGLPSDRFFAERPEGSVSTLKIQRTQQEDSAVYLCASSLETGWDSWANQPQHFGDGTRLSIL.

The chain uses TRBV6-5 and TRBJ2-2; a possible D gene is TRBD1 (6 bases). Germline V lookup: CDR1 MNHEY, CDR2 SVGAGI. This CDR3 comprises 16 residues. Between the trimmed V and J ends, which lost 0 bases and 6 bases, there was a span of 14 bases. Here the CDR3 reads CASSYSSRGGSGELFF. The CDR3 DNA follows: TGTGCCAGCAGTTACTCGAGCAGGGGTGGATCCGGGGAGCTGTTTTTT.